This T cell receptor (beta chain) came from a study of T cells in localized non-small cell lung cancer. Study-wide findings and caveats: Sequencing, confined to only one tumor region, leaves heterogeneity possible. Higher blood T cell density tracked longer overall survival.

Germline values: CDR1 SGHNT, CDR2 YYREEE (reference sequence). The CDR3 is 13 residues long. V lost 0 bases, J lost 1 base, and 4 bases lay in between. Note on this clone: Antigen: not known.

The method was immunoSEQ multiplex PCR; TCRdb's version includes in-frame clones alone and lacks a portion of them. The sample has 50,000 to 55,000 clones; roughly 88% are singletons. This clonotype was obtained from a man between 40 and 70 years old with stage III lung adenocarcinoma. The chain uses TRBV5-4 and TRBJ1-1; no firm D call. This specimen consisted of peripheral blood mononuclear cells, obtained before any cancer treatment. Here the CDR3 reads CASSLDRNTEAFF. The CDR3 DNA reads as TGTGCCAGCAGCTTGGACAGGAACACTGAAGCTTTCTTT. Using reference TRBV5-4 and TRBJ1-1 for the parts outside the CDR3, the full variable domain is ETGVTQSPTHLIKTRGQQVTLRCSSQSGHNTVSWYQQALGQGPQFIFQYYREEENGRGNFPPRFSGLQFPNYSSELNVNALELDDSALYLCASSLDRNTEAFFGQGTRLTVV.